This T cell receptor beta chain emerged from a study of long-term antiretroviral therapy in people with HIV. Study background: By about a decade, the earliest samples predate the 2015 immediate-ART recommendation. Notes on the study in general: Patients on ART gained diversity, which nonetheless stayed below transplant donor controls. Against controls, HIV repertoires showed narrower ranges of CDR3 length.

Version v3.0 of the immunoSEQ assay ran at survey level. The repertoire was sequenced with immunoSEQ multiplex PCR; TCRdb's copy has only in-frame clones and lacks some. This sample has 11,000 to 15,000 clones, with roughly 90% found just once. Germline V gene sequence: CDR1 SGHTA, CDR2 FQGNSA. CDR3 length: 13 residues. Trimming removed 3 bases at V and 0 bases at J, with 6 bases between. Remarks on this clone: As yet, its antigen is unknown.

The content of samples before DNA extraction was roughly 0.9-11 million cryopreserved PBMC. The clonotype was recovered from a man between 40 and 49 years old with HIV. V gene TRBV7-2 combines with J gene TRBJ2-7; TRBD2 is a possible D gene (5 bases). The starting material was unsorted PBMCs, obtained 6.2 years after starting antiretroviral therapy. DNA for the CDR3: TGTGCCAGCAGCTTTGACTACTCCTACGAGCAGTACTTC. This codes for CASSFDYSYEQYF.